This T cell receptor beta chain was recovered during a study of spatial heterogeneity in lung cancer. Study information: Beta-chain sequences were consistently detected more often than alpha-chain sequences.

This clonotype was observed a few times. Time point indicated: blood at routine non-recurrence follow-up after resection. TCRdb re-derived calls from the 5' RACE reads in MiXCR, one entry per CDR3 protein. The sample yields approximately 93,000 distinct CDR3 sequences, approximately 19% seen once. CDR3 length: 13 residues. V was cut by 6 bases and J by 5 bases, with 13 bases left in between. Germline CDR1 and CDR2: MNHEY and SVGAGI. The material was PBMCs, obtained at follow-up. This sequence originates from a male donor with early-stage non-small cell lung cancer. V gene TRBV6-5 combines with J gene TRBJ1-1, with no clear D. The CDR3 sequence: CASSTSRLTEAFF. CDR3 DNA sequence: TGTGCCAGCAGCACCTCCCGCCTAACTGAAGCTTTCTTT.